This T cell receptor (beta chain) derives from a study of T-cell memory formation after mild COVID-19. Germline V gene lookup returns CDR1 DFQATT and CDR2 SNEGSKA (reference sequence). CDR3 size: 14 residues. The V gene end was trimmed by 5 bases and the J gene end by 5 bases; junction bases not matched to a gene: 11. TCRdb passed the 5' RACE reads through MiXCR, listing each CDR3 protein once. The sample has 450,000 to 650,000 distinct CDR3 sequences, around 20% seen once. The receptor was isolated from an adult woman who had mild COVID-19 (a few samples of this study predate the infection). Cell type and time point are not known. The chain recombines TRBV20-1 with TRBJ1-1, with TRBD1 matching 7 bases. Sequencing was done on a sample of PBMCs or a T cell subset sorted from them (not recorded which). As DNA, the CDR3 is TGCAGTGCTTCCCCGGGGACAGCCGGGACTGAAGCTTTCTTT. Protein: CSASPGTAGTEAFF.